These 4 T cell receptor beta chains originate from one sample sequenced in a study of cytomegalovirus exposure and HLA in healthy donors. TCRdb keeps only in-frame clones here, not all; method: immunoSEQ multiplex PCR. The table has about 240,000 clones, approximately 87% seen once. The material sequenced was PBMCs. All receptors derive from a man younger than 35 in good health and CMV-seronegative.

This clone was picked up one time. The rearrangement uses TRBV6-5 and TRBJ1-2; a possible D gene is TRBD1 (6 bases). Germline lookup yields CDR1 MNHEY and CDR2 SVGAGI. This CDR3 is 15 amino acids long. V shed 2 bases and J shed 4 bases, with 14 bases lying between them. In DNA form, the CDR3 reads TGTGCCAGCAGTTACCCTGGGGGGGGCTCCTATGGCTACACCTTC. It codes for CASSYPGGGSYGYTF.

The chain employs TRBV7-9 and TRBJ2-3; D possibly corresponds to TRBD2 (6 bases). V dropped 5 bases and J dropped 6 bases, with 15 bases sitting between them. The CDR3 extends over 14 amino acids. CDR1 is SEHNR and CDR2 is FQNEAQ in the germline V gene (reference sequence). The CDR3 loop is CASSQLPGLDTQYF. The CDR3 DNA follows: TGTGCCAGCAGCCAATTACCGGGACTGGATACGCAGTATTTT.

For the CDR3, the DNA is TGCGCCAGCAGCCAAGATGACAGGAGCTCTGGAAACACCATATATTTT. It is translated as CASSQDDRSSGNTIYF. The chain has TRBV4-3 and TRBJ1-3, with a tentative D call TRBD1 (6 bases). The CDR3 contains 16 residues. V dropped 0 bases and J dropped 0 bases, with 9 bases sitting between them. Germline CDR1 LGHNA, CDR2 YSLEER.

V usage is TRBV10-2 and J usage is TRBJ2-1; D is unresolved. Trimming removed 8 bases from V and 10 bases from J, with 15 bases in between. The CDR3 loop spans 12 amino acids. Germline-derived CDR1 and CDR2 are WSHSY and SAAADI. The CDR3 loop is CASESEHTEQFF. The CDR3 coding sequence is TGCGCCAGCGAATCCGAACACACGGAGCAGTTCTTC.